A single sample is the source of the 17 T cell receptor beta chains below, sequenced in a study of control samples from healthy donors and cancer patients. Produced via immunoSEQ multiplex PCR; TCRdb's table is partial and in-frame only. The table lists about 130,000 clones, around nine tenths of them singletons. Sequenced sample: blood. Receptor source: a man aged 45-60 years in good health.

The rearrangement links TRBV5-5 to TRBJ2-5, with 7 bases that match TRBD2. With V trimmed by 1 base and J by 5 bases, 5 bases remained unmatched. The germline V gene encodes CDR1 SGHKS and CDR2 YYEKEE (reference sequence). The CDR3 spans 14 residues. The CDR3 DNA sequence: TGTGCCAGCAGCTTGTTCGGGGGGATTGAGACCCAGTACTTC. It yields the protein CASSLFGGIETQYF.

Worth noting for this clone: Within the sample, other DNA sequences also encode this same CDR3. This sequence joins TRBV11-2 and TRBJ1-3; D gene ambiguous. Between the trimmed V and J ends, which lost 8 bases and 1 base, there was a span of 21 bases. CDR3 length: 17 amino acids. Germline assignment: CDR1 SGHAT and CDR2 FQNNGV. The CDR3 DNA is TGTGCCAGCGGAACGAACCTCGCGGCATCTTCTGGAAACACCATATATTTT. Encoded protein: CASGTNLAASSGNTIYF.

DNA of the CDR3: TGTGCCAGCAGTTTAGGGACAGGGGCATATGGCTACACCTTC. Translation gives CASSLGTGAYGYTF. V is TRBV28 and J is TRBJ1-2; 10 bases are a match to TRBD1. This CDR3 is 14 amino acids long. Losses at the gene ends were 2 bases for V and 5 bases for J; bases not matched to a gene: 2. Germline-derived CDR1 and CDR2 are MDHEN and SYDVKM.

The chain joins TRBV6-5 to TRBJ2-7, with 9 bases fitting TRBD1. The J segment lost 4 bases and the V segment lost 6 bases, leaving 7 bases of the junction unmatched. CDR1 is MNHEY, CDR2 SVGAGI, per germline. This CDR3 comprises 14 residues. CDR3 bases: TGTGCCAGCAGAACCGGGACAGGGATTTACGAGCAGTACTTC. Translated: CASRTGTGIYEQYF.

The genes are TRBV15 and TRBJ2-5; D is possibly TRBD2 (5 bases). Deletions cut 3 bases from V and 5 bases from J, with 22 bases between. CDR1 LNHNV and CDR2 YYDKDF come from the germline V gene (reference sequence). CDR3 length: 17 residues. CDR3 nucleotides: TGTGCCACCAGCAGGGCCCTTGGGTTCGGGGAGCATGAGACCCAGTACTTC. Translation: CATSRALGFGEHETQYF.

The chain combines TRBV11-3 with TRBJ2-5, with 8 bases lining up with TRBD2. CDR1 and CDR2 from the germline V gene are SGHNT and YENEEA. The ends lost 4 bases at V and 5 bases at J; junction bases unmatched: 6. The CDR3 extends over 14 amino acids. The CDR3, as DNA: TGTGCCAGCAGCTGGACTAGCCGGTTCGAGACCCAGTACTTC. This encodes CASSWTSRFETQYF.

This chain uses TRBV16 with TRBJ2-1; 7 positions match TRBD1. Germline V gives CDR1 KGHSY, CDR2 FQNENV. CDR3 length: 15 residues. Trimming removed 4 bases from V and 6 bases from J; junction bases left unmatched: 9. This CDR3 is CASSRIRDSPNEQFF. CDR3 sequence (DNA): TGTGCCAGCAGCCGCATCCGGGACAGCCCCAATGAGCAGTTCTTC. Complete variable domain (other parts from reference TRBV16 and TRBJ2-1): GEEVAQTPKHLVRGEGQKAKLYCAPIKGHSYVFWYQQVLKNEFKFLISFQNENVFDETGMPKERFSAKCLPNSPCSLEIQATKLEDSAVYFCASSRIRDSPNEQFFGPGTRLTVL.

The rearrangement joins TRBV2 to TRBJ2-3, with 8 bases aligning to TRBD2. Germline-derived CDR1 and CDR2 are SNHLY and FYNNEI. The CDR3 runs to 14 residues. The V segment lost 9 bases and the J segment 1 base; nucleotides outside the gene matches: 6. CDR3 DNA: TGTGCCAGTCGGGGGGGCCCGGGCACAGATACGCAGTATTTT. Its translation: CASRGGPGTDTQYF.

This sequence joins TRBV1 and TRBJ1-4. TRBV1 is a recognized pseudogene. The CDR3 length is 18 residues. DNA for the CDR3: TGCACCAGCAGCCAAGTCGGGGGGCGGGGGCAGGTTAATGAAAAACTGTTTTTT. This gives the protein CTSSQVGGRGQVNEKLFF.

J is TRBJ2-7 and V is TRBV5-4; D is possibly TRBD1 (6 bases). The CDR3 loop spans 14 amino acids. Germline V gene lookup returns CDR1 SGHNT and CDR2 YYREEE (reference sequence). V dropped 1 base and J dropped 5 bases, with 13 bases sitting between them. The CDR3 spells CASSLTGRGHEQYF. Written as DNA, the CDR3 is TGTGCCAGCAGCTTGACAGGGCGAGGCCACGAGCAGTACTTC. Full variable domain (outside the CDR3, taken from reference TRBV5-4 and TRBJ2-7): ETGVTQSPTHLIKTRGQQVTLRCSSQSGHNTVSWYQQALGQGPQFIFQYYREEENGRGNFPPRFSGLQFPNYSSELNVNALELDDSALYLCASSLTGRGHEQYFGPGTRLTVT.

The chain joins TRBV14 to TRBJ2-7, with D perhaps matching TRBD2 (5 bases). Germline V gene sequence: CDR1 SGHDN, CDR2 FVKESK. V was shortened by 4 bases and J by 4 bases, with 8 bases between the two germline ends. This CDR3 contains 12 residues. Here the CDR3 reads CASSPRGYEQYF. CDR3 DNA sequence: TGTGCCAGCAGCCCACGGGGATACGAGCAGTACTTC.

The chain has TRBV5-1 and TRBJ2-3; tentatively, D is TRBD1 (5 bases). V was clipped by 1 base and J by 2 bases, with 14 bases between them. CDR3 length: 16 residues. Germline V gene sequence: CDR1 SGHRS, CDR2 YFSETQ. The CDR3 DNA follows: TGCGCCAGCAGCTTGACAGGACAACCCAACACAGATACGCAGTATTTT. Translated, it gives CASSLTGQPNTDTQYF. Supplemented by reference TRBV5-1 and TRBJ2-3, the full variable domain reads KAGVTQTPRYLIKTRGQQVTLSCSPISGHRSVSWYQQTPGQGLQFLFEYFSETQRNKGNFPGRFSGRQFSNSRSEMNVSTLELGDSALYLCASSLTGQPNTDTQYFGPGTRLTVL.

This chain uses TRBV12-5 with TRBJ2-2, with no clear D. Germline V gene sequence: CDR1 LGHNT, CDR2 FRNRAP. V lost 6 bases to trimming and J lost 5 bases, with 19 bases between them. The CDR3 is 16 amino acids. CDR3 DNA sequence: TGTGCTAGTGGAAATTTGGGTGTGCCCCCGACCGGGGAGCTGTTTTTT. It encodes CASGNLGVPPTGELFF.

The chain has TRBV19 and TRBJ2-7; possibly TRBD1 for D (7 bases). V shed 5 bases and J shed 7 bases, with 15 bases lying between them. The CDR3 has 13 residues. Germline values: CDR1 LNHDA, CDR2 SQIVND (reference sequence). CDR3 sequence reads: CASSFLQGGEQYF. CDR3 in DNA: TGTGCCAGTAGTTTCCTCCAGGGGGGAGAGCAGTACTTC.

The rearrangement uses TRBV30 and TRBJ2-7, with a weak D call TRBD2 (5 bases). This CDR3 is 14 amino acids long. Germline-derived CDR1 and CDR2 are GTSNPN and SVGIG (reference sequence). Trimming cost V 1 base and J 0 bases, with 10 bases left between them. CDR3 nucleotides: TGTGCCTGGAGTGGCAGGAGGTTCTCCTACGAGCAGTACTTC. It specifies CAWSGRRFSYEQYF.

The CDR3 DNA is TGTGCCAGCAGTCTCGGGACCGAACTTGAAGCTTTCTTT. This codes for CASSLGTELEAFF. The chain has TRBV7-3 and TRBJ1-1; weak D call: TRBD1 (5 bases). Per the germline V gene, CDR1 is SGHTA and CDR2 is FQGTGA. This CDR3 is 13 amino acids long. The V end lost 6 bases, the J end lost 7 bases, and 15 bases lay between the germline ends.

This clone was seen only a few times. CDR3 sequence reads: CASSLERIYGYTF. DNA of the CDR3: TGTGCCAGCAGCTTAGAACGGATCTATGGCTACACCTTC. The V and J genes are TRBV7-9 and TRBJ1-2; D ambiguous. Per germline, CDR1 SEHNR and CDR2 FQNEAQ (reference sequence). The CDR3 spans 13 residues. V was shortened by 1 base and J by 4 bases, with 7 bases between the two germline ends. The full variable domain, its missing parts supplied by reference TRBV7-9 and TRBJ1-2, is DTGVSQNPRHKITKRGQNVTFRCDPISEHNRLYWYRQTLGQGPEFLTYFQNEAQLEKSRLLSDRFSAERPKGSFSTLEIQRTEQGDSAMYLCASSLERIYGYTFGSGTRLTVV.